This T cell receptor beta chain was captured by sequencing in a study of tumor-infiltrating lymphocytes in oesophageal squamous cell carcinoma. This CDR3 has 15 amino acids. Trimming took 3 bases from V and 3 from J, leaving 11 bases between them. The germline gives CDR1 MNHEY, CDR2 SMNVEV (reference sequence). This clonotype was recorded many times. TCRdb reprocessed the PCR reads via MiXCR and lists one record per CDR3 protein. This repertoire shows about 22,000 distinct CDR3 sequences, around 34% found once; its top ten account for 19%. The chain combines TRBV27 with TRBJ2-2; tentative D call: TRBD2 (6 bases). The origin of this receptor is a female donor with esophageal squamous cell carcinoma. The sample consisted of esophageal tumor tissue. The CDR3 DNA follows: TGTGCCAGCAGTTTCGTCGGAGGGGACACCGGGGAGCTGTTTTTT. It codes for CASSFVGGDTGELFF.